Listed below are T cell receptor beta chains from one sample, sequenced in a study of molecular identifiers for immune sequencing clone quantification. TCRdb fed the PCR reads into MiXCR, producing one record per CDR3 protein. Among about 320,000 distinct CDR3 sequences, about 20% were seen once, and the ten largest hold approximately 0.85%. The sample taken for sequencing was naive CD8+ T cells from blood, with Jurkat cell RNA spiked in. The source is a human donor in good health. Some libraries in this study had Jurkat cell RNA spiked in. Each CDR3 is given with its conserved first and last residue. Each record gives: V gene, CDR3 protein.

TRBV20-1 | CSARDNRRDKITDTQYF
TRBV11-2 | CVSSLGVRGYTF
TRBV5-1 | CASSLWGGGSYEQYF
TRBV5-3 | CASRLRGSDEQYF
TRBV19 | CASSQSPNSPLHF
TRBV6-2/TRBV6-3 | CASRAAWGREDTEAFF
TRBV28 | CASSLLAQGAAQNTEAFF
TRBV20-1 | CSAAGDSHQETQYF
TRBV9 | CASSEAGTRDTDTQYF
TRBV14 | CASSQFHGGEAFF
TRBV7-9 | CASSPPRGAMNTEAFF
TRBV5-5 | CASSLTGGLETQYF
TRBV5-6 | CASSLVWRESDEQFF
TRBV13 | CASSPFGPGSAGVEELFF
TRBV6-2/TRBV6-3 | CASSLWKGPSGANVLTF
TRBV3-1 | CASSQDRGQGWSQETQYF
TRBV4-3 | CASSQDRTASSYNEQFF
TRBV6-6 | CASSVSYRDTQYF
TRBV19 | CASSPTDSIWVEAFF
TRBV28 | CASITSTGAGKLFF
TRBV20-1 | CSARRAGPEAFF
TRBV20-1 | CSARGRGSSYEQYF
TRBV13 | CASSPKPRPDSNQPQHF
TRBV27 | CASSLTGGPNEQFF
TRBV9 | CASSVVFGELFF
TRBV11-2 | CASSFDSYQETQYF
TRBV27 | CASSLSTDGKNIQYF
TRBV4-3 | CASSPEFWSVEQYF
TRBV11-2 | CASSLFPSDSGNTIYF